Presented here are 30 T cell receptor beta chains from one specimen sequenced in a study of T-cell memory formation after mild COVID-19. TCRdb reprocessed the 5' RACE reads via MiXCR and lists one record per CDR3 protein. There are about 320,000 distinct CDR3 sequences in the sample; 14% occur only once, and around 20% lies in the top ten. Sequencing was carried out using PBMCs or a T cell subset sorted from them (not recorded which). These TCRs come from a man between 18 and 29 years old who had mild COVID-19 (a few samples of this study predate the infection). Cell type and time point are not known.

CDR3 sequence: CASSATGGALNYEQYF. The CDR3 DNA reads TGTGCCAGCAGCGCTACAGGGGGCGCGCTGAACTACGAGCAGTACTTC. The V gene is TRBV4-2, the J gene TRBJ2-7, with 9 bases that match TRBD1. The CDR3 totals 16 residues. V shed 5 bases and J 3 bases; nucleotides not matched to a gene: 11. Germline loops: CDR1 LGHNA, CDR2 YNFKEQ.

This clonotype was seen repeatedly, ten times or more. The gene calls are TRBV5-1 and TRBJ2-1; D possibly matches TRBD1 or TRBD2 (6 bases each). CDR3 size: 15 residues. Trimming took off 6 bases at V and 2 bases at J, with 15 bases between the two ends. In germline, CDR1 is SGHRS, CDR2 YFSETQ. The CDR3 nucleotides read TGCGCCAGCAACTCGGGGGCGGGCCCCTACAATGAGCAGTTCTTC. Its translation: CASNSGAGPYNEQFF.

A few counts support this clonotype. The gene calls are TRBV9 and TRBJ2-4, with D possibly being TRBD1 (6 bases). Germline-derived CDR1 and CDR2 are SGDLS and YYNGEE. V lost 1 base, J lost 8 bases, and 16 bases lay in between. The CDR3 length is 15 residues. CDR3 coding DNA: TGTGCCAGCAGCGTAACAGGGTGGCCTCTGGACATTCAGTACTTC. Residues: CASSVTGWPLDIQYF.

CDR3 nucleotides: TGTGCCAGCGGAGGTGTTAGCGGGGACTACAATGAGCAGTTCTTC. Protein: CASGGVSGDYNEQFF. The genes are TRBV7-9 and TRBJ2-1; 8 bases map to TRBD2. CDR3 length: 15 amino acids. Germline CDR1 reads SEHNR; CDR2 reads FQNEAQ (reference sequence). V gave up 8 bases and J gave up 3 bases; unmatched junction bases: 9.

Only a few counts were recorded for this clonotype. The chain joins TRBV29-1 to TRBJ1-2; D remains ambiguous. Trimming took off 2 bases at V and 6 bases at J, with 16 bases between the two ends. The CDR3 contains 14 residues. CDR1 and CDR2 from the germline V gene are SQVTM and ANQGSEA. CDR3 amino acids: CSVELWWKWDGYTF. The CDR3 DNA reads as TGCAGCGTTGAATTGTGGTGGAAATGGGATGGCTACACCTTC.

This clonotype was detected a few times. V and J are TRBV29-1 and TRBJ1-1; D gene unclear. V was shortened by 4 bases and J by 0 bases, with 12 bases between the two germline ends. This CDR3 spans 14 amino acids. Germline values: CDR1 SQVTM, CDR2 ANQGSEA. The CDR3 spells CSVGRKSMNTEAFF. Written as DNA, the CDR3 is TGCAGCGTTGGGAGGAAGTCCATGAACACTGAAGCTTTCTTT.

This chain connects TRBV5-1 to TRBJ2-6; maybe TRBD1 (6 bases). CDR3 size: 20 residues. The germline V and J ends were trimmed by 0 bases and 3 bases, with 22 bases remaining between them. The germline V gene has CDR1 SGHRS and CDR2 YFSETQ. Written as DNA, the CDR3 is TGCGCCAGCAGCTTGGAGGCTTTCGGTACAGGGATAAGTGGGGCCAACGTCCTGACTTTC. The encoded protein is CASSLEAFGTGISGANVLTF.

The rearrangement joins TRBV30 to TRBJ2-2, with D perhaps matching TRBD2 (6 bases). The CDR3 extends over 12 amino acids. Germline assignment: CDR1 GTSNPN and CDR2 SVGIG (reference sequence). The V gene lost 1 base and the J gene lost 6 bases, with 6 bases spanning the gap. The CDR3 DNA reads as TGTGCCTGGAGTGGGGGGGCCGGGGAGCTGTTTTTT. Protein: CAWSGGAGELFF. Drawing the rest from reference TRBV30 and TRBJ2-2, the complete variable domain is SQTIHQWPATLVQPVGSPLSLECTVEGTSNPNLYWYRQAAGRGLQLLFYSVGIGQISSEVPQNLSASRPQDRQFILSSKKLLLSDSGFYLCAWSGGAGELFFGEGSRLTVL.

In its sample, this clonotype was seen a few times. The chain has TRBV4-1 and TRBJ2-1; 9 nucleotides line up with TRBD2. Germline V gene sequence: CDR1 MGHRA, CDR2 YSYEKL. The CDR3 has 15 amino acids. V was pared by 0 bases and J by 9 bases, with 6 bases of the junction left unmatched. The CDR3 region is CASSQETSGLSEQFF. The CDR3 region has the DNA TGCGCCAGCAGCCAAGAGACTAGCGGATTGAGTGAGCAGTTCTTC.

J is TRBJ2-1 and V is TRBV5-1; 12 nucleotides align to TRBD2. This CDR3 is built from 16 residues. CDR1 and CDR2 (germline): SGHRS, YFSETQ. The trim removed 4 bases at V and 9 bases at J, leaving 11 bases unmatched. The CDR3 region has the DNA TGCGCCAGCAGCGCAAACCCTAGCGGGGGGGCCGCTGAGCAGTTCTTC. Protein: CASSANPSGGAAEQFF. Full variable domain (rest looked up from reference TRBV5-1 and TRBJ2-1): KAGVTQTPRYLIKTRGQQVTLSCSPISGHRSVSWYQQTPGQGLQFLFEYFSETQRNKGNFPGRFSGRQFSNSRSEMNVSTLELGDSALYLCASSANPSGGAAEQFFGPGTRLTVL.

Only a few counts were recorded for this clonotype. The chain is built from TRBV3-1 and TRBJ2-2; D call uncertain. V was clipped by 0 bases and J by 4 bases, with 6 bases between them. The CDR3 consists of 14 residues. Germline V CDR1 and CDR2: LGHDT, YNNKEL (reference sequence). The CDR3 sequence: CASSQEFPTGELFF. CDR3 in DNA: TGTGCCAGCAGCCAAGAATTCCCCACCGGGGAGCTGTTTTTT.

This clonotype appeared a few times. The V and J genes are TRBV7-9 and TRBJ2-6; D may correspond to TRBD1 or TRBD2 (5 bases each). Trimming removed 5 bases from V and 0 bases from J, with 20 bases in between. Per germline, CDR1 SEHNR and CDR2 FQNEAQ (reference sequence). This CDR3 has 19 residues. CDR3 protein: CASSTPNRDGRSGANVLTF. DNA of the CDR3: TGTGCCAGCAGCACGCCCAACCGGGACGGACGCTCTGGGGCCAACGTCCTGACTTTC.

The chain combines TRBV7-2 with TRBJ2-1; D possibly corresponds to TRBD2 (7 bases). Germline V gene lookup returns CDR1 SGHTA and CDR2 FQGNSA. The V and J ends lost 5 bases and 6 bases respectively, with 17 bases between them. This CDR3 contains 15 residues. DNA of the CDR3: TGTGCCAGCAGCCCCAGGGGACTAAGTATCAATGAGCAGTTCTTC. Its protein is CASSPRGLSINEQFF.

This clonotype was detected a few times. The CDR3 loop reads CASSTRGAREQYF. The DNA for the CDR3 is TGTGCCAGCAGTACTAGGGGGGCGCGCGAGCAGTACTTC. V usage is TRBV6-5 and J usage is TRBJ2-7; TRBD1 or TRBD2 may be the D gene (6 bases each). The V gene's germline CDR1 is MNHEY and CDR2 SVGAGI. This CDR3 is built from 13 residues. The V and J ends lost 5 bases and 6 bases respectively, with 14 bases between them.

This clonotype was counted a few times. This rearrangement joins TRBV20-1 to TRBJ1-5; the D gene is possibly TRBD1 (5 bases). V lost 3 bases and J 4 bases, leaving 13 bases between the germline ends. The CDR3 consists of 14 residues. The germline V gene encodes CDR1 DFQATT and CDR2 SNEGSKA (reference sequence). The CDR3 DNA sequence: TGCAGTGCTAGGGAGGACACCGGTAATCAGCCCCAGCATTTT. The encoded protein is CSAREDTGNQPQHF.

This clonotype was seen only a few times. The chain couples TRBV4-3 to TRBJ2-1; D not certain. Trimming shortened V by 4 bases and J by 9 bases, and 19 bases separated the two germline ends. Germline loops: CDR1 LGHNA, CDR2 YSLEER. The CDR3 extends over 15 amino acids. The CDR3 region has the DNA TGCGCCAGCAGCCCGGGCGGCCCCGCGGCTGGTGAGCAGTTCTTC. This translates into CASSPGGPAAGEQFF.

This clonotype was counted ten times or more. This chain joins TRBV5-6 and TRBJ1-1, with D unclear. The germline gives CDR1 SGHDT, CDR2 YYEEEE. V shed 2 bases and J shed 1 base, with 12 bases lying between them. The CDR3 is made up of 15 amino acids. The CDR3 loop is CASSFARHWNTEAFF. DNA of the CDR3: TGTGCCAGCAGCTTCGCTAGACACTGGAACACTGAAGCTTTCTTT.

This clonotype was seen a few times. The chain employs TRBV12-3 or TRBV12-4 and TRBJ2-7; D possibly corresponds to TRBD1 (6 bases). This CDR3 spans 14 amino acids. Trimming stripped 5 bases from V and 2 bases from J, with 13 bases between. CDR3 sequence (DNA): TGTGCCAGCAGTCCTACAGGGTCGCCCTACGAGCAGTACTTC. Protein product: CASSPTGSPYEQYF.

The chain couples TRBV18 to TRBJ2-1; unclear D gene. This CDR3 has 13 amino acids. V lost 5 bases to trimming and J lost 5 bases, with 10 bases between them. Germline assignment: CDR1 KGHSH and CDR2 LQKENI. CDR3 in amino acids: CASSTRGHNEQFF. The CDR3, as DNA: TGTGCCAGCTCAACCCGCGGCCACAATGAGCAGTTCTTC.

V gene TRBV6-2 or TRBV6-3 combines with J gene TRBJ2-1; possible D gene TRBD2, 7 bases. The germline V gene encodes CDR1 MNHEY and CDR2 SVGEGT. The CDR3 is 15 residues long. V was pared by 7 bases and J by 3 bases, with 16 bases between. As DNA, the CDR3 is TGTGCCAGCACACCGGGGAGGGGGGGCTACAATGAGCAGTTCTTC. It is translated as CASTPGRGGYNEQFF.

A few counts support this clonotype. The chain uses TRBV7-9 and TRBJ2-3; TRBD2 agrees at 8 bases. Germline V gives CDR1 SEHNR, CDR2 FQNEAQ (reference sequence). J was trimmed by 3 bases and V by 6 bases; bases with no gene match: 8. This CDR3 comprises 15 residues. The CDR3 loop reads CASRGERGRTDTQYF. The CDR3 nucleotides read TGTGCCAGCAGGGGCGAGCGGGGGCGGACAGATACGCAGTATTTT. Full variable domain (remainder filled in from reference TRBV7-9 and TRBJ2-3): DTGVSQNPRHKITKRGQNVTFRCDPISEHNRLYWYRQTLGQGPEFLTYFQNEAQLEKSRLLSDRFSAERPKGSFSTLEIQRTEQGDSAMYLCASRGERGRTDTQYFGPGTRLTVL.

The chain couples TRBV7-9 to TRBJ2-7, with D possibly being TRBD2 (7 bases). Germline assignment: CDR1 SEHNR and CDR2 FQNEAQ (reference sequence). The CDR3 sequence is 18 residues long. Trimming stripped 8 bases from V and 7 bases from J, with 33 bases between. The CDR3: CASGGATGVTILGPEQYF. In DNA form, the CDR3 reads TGTGCCAGCGGGGGGGCAACCGGTGTGACTATTCTAGGTCCGGAGCAGTACTTC.

This clonotype has ten or more counts. The chain joins TRBV2 to TRBJ2-5, with 14 bases fitting TRBD2. The V and J ends lost 6 bases and 5 bases, in that order; junction bases with no gene match: 5. Germline lookup yields CDR1 SNHLY and CDR2 FYNNEI. The CDR3 has 15 residues. The CDR3 reads CASSRLAGGFETQYF. CDR3 nucleotide sequence: TGTGCCAGCAGCCGACTAGCGGGGGGGTTTGAGACCCAGTACTTC.

This clonotype has just a few counts. The gene calls are TRBV9 and TRBJ2-5; TRBD1 aligns across 7 bases. V shed 4 bases and J 6 bases; nucleotides not matched to a gene: 12. Germline CDR1 SGDLS, CDR2 YYNGEE. This CDR3 has 15 amino acids. The CDR3 bases are TGTGCCAGCAGCACATTAAGGGGGCGCGAAAAGACCCAGTACTTC. It yields the protein CASSTLRGREKTQYF. Using reference TRBV9 and TRBJ2-5 for the parts outside the CDR3, the full variable domain is DSGVTQTPKHLITATGQRVTLRCSPRSGDLSVYWYQQSLDQGLQFLIQYYNGEERAKGNILERFSAQQFPDLHSELNLSSLELGDSALYFCASSTLRGREKTQYFGPGTRLLVL.

This sequence joins TRBV11-2 and TRBJ2-7, with D tentatively TRBD1 (6 bases). The ends were cut back, 5 bases at V and 2 bases at J, with 16 bases in the middle. This CDR3 contains 15 residues. In germline, CDR1 is SGHAT, CDR2 FQNNGV. CDR3 residues: CASSLDRTAAYEQYF. As DNA, the CDR3 is TGTGCCAGCAGCCTCGACAGGACCGCAGCCTACGAGCAGTACTTC.

The sample holds a few counts of this clonotype. The V call is TRBV10-3, the J call TRBJ2-3, with TRBD2 matching over 9 bases. The germline CDR1 and CDR2 sequences are ENHRY and SYGVKD. This CDR3 has 17 residues. With V trimmed by 4 bases and J by 6 bases, 14 bases remained unmatched. Here the CDR3 reads CAISGLSSGDPVDTQYF. For the CDR3, the DNA is TGTGCCATCAGTGGTTTGTCTAGCGGGGACCCAGTGGATACGCAGTATTTT.

Ten or more counts support this clonotype. The chain links TRBV30 to TRBJ1-5; no clear D. CDR1 GTSNPN and CDR2 SVGIG come from the germline V gene (reference sequence). V dropped 4 bases and J dropped 2 bases, with 12 bases sitting between them. This CDR3 comprises 14 residues. CDR3 in DNA: TGTGCCTGGACGGAGGGCGCGGGCAATCAGCCCCAGCATTTT. It specifies CAWTEGAGNQPQHF.

This clonotype has a count of ten or more. CDR3: CASSRTGSSGSYNEQFF. The DNA for the CDR3 is TGTGCCAGCAGTCGTACAGGGTCCTCTGGCTCCTACAATGAGCAGTTCTTC. The genes are TRBV7-2 and TRBJ2-1; maybe TRBD1 (6 bases). CDR1 SGHTA and CDR2 FQGNSA come from the germline V gene. The CDR3 is 17 residues long. V was clipped by 6 bases and J by 0 bases, with 18 bases between them.

V usage is TRBV28 and J usage is TRBJ2-1; D remains unclear. The CDR3 totals 13 residues. The V gene's germline CDR1 is MDHEN and CDR2 SYDVKM. V gave up 6 bases and J gave up 4 bases, with 10 bases separating them. The CDR3 protein is CASSHQEYNEQFF. The CDR3 coding sequence is TGTGCCAGCAGCCATCAGGAATACAATGAGCAGTTCTTC. Filled out from reference TRBV28 and TRBJ2-1, the complete variable domain reads DVKVTQSSRYLVKRTGEKVFLECVQDMDHENMFWYRQDPGLGLRLIYFSYDVKMKEKGDIPEGYSVSREKKERFSLILESASTNQTSMYLCASSHQEYNEQFFGPGTRLTVL.

Ten or more counts support this clonotype. This chain connects TRBV12-3 or TRBV12-4 to TRBJ2-5; 10 bases are shared with TRBD2. V shed 5 bases, J shed 3 bases, and the junction held 3 bases outside the gene matches. This CDR3 has 14 amino acids. The CDR3 protein is CASSPSGGKETQYF. The CDR3 nucleotides are TGTGCCAGCAGTCCTAGCGGGGGCAAAGAGACCCAGTACTTC.